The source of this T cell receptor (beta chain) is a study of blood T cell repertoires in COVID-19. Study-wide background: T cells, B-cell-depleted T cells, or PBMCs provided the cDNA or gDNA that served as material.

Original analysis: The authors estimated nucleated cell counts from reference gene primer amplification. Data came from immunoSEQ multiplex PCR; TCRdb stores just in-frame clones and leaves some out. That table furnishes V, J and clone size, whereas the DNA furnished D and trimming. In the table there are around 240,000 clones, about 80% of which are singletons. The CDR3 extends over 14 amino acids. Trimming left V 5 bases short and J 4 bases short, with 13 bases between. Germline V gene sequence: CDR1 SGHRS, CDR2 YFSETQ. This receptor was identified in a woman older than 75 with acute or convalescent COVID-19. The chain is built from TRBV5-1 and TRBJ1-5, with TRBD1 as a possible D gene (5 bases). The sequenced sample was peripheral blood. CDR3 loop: CASSLSAGNQPQHF. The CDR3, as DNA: TGCGCCAGCAGTCTGTCGGCAGGGAATCAGCCCCAGCATTTT.